Listed below are T cell receptor beta chains from one sample, sequenced in a study of T cells in Graves' hyperthyroidism and ophthalmopathy. TCRdb processed the multiplex PCR reads anew with MiXCR; each CDR3 protein has one entry. The sample lists more than 300,000 distinct CDR3 sequences, about a fifth occurring once. Sequenced material: blood. The source of these receptors is a man between 18 and 29 years old with Graves' ophthalmopathy. CDR3s include the opening cysteine and the closing phenylalanine or tryptophan. Fields, in order: clone size, J gene, CDR3 length, D gene, V gene, CDR3 protein, CDR3 DNA. The D gene is left open where the match is weak. Size is stated for part of the rows, as once, few or many counts, or as a class when the clone is expanded.

-,TRBJ1-2,16,-,TRBV5-1,CASSFGPSQSNYGYTF,TGCGCCAGCAGCTTCGGGCCGAGTCAATCTAACTATGGCTACACCTTC
many,TRBJ2-3,17,TRBD2,TRBV9,CASSVVERGDFTDTQYF,TGTGCCAGCAGCGTAGTCGAGCGGGGGGACTTCACAGATACGCAGTATTTT
many,TRBJ2-7,15,-,TRBV6-5,CASSYSADSSYEQYF,TGTGCCAGCAGTTACTCTGCGGACAGCTCCTACGAGCAGTACTTC
many,TRBJ1-1,13,-,TRBV2,CASTRGFDTEAFF,TGTGCCAGCACTCGGGGATTTGACACTGAAGCTTTCTTT
-,TRBJ1-5,14,-,TRBV20-1,CSALISGGNQPQHF,TGCAGTGCCTTGATCTCGGGAGGCAATCAGCCCCAGCATTTT
few,TRBJ2-3,13,-,TRBV20-1,CSASKDGTDTQYF,TGCAGTGCTTCAAAGGACGGCACAGATACGCAGTATTTT
-,TRBJ1-2,14,TRBD1,TRBV25-1,CASSETGGNDGYTF,TGTGCCAGCAGTGAGACAGGGGGCAATGATGGCTACACCTTC
-,TRBJ1-3,13,-,TRBV27,CASSPNPGNTIYF,TGTGCCAGCAGTCCTAATCCAGGAAACACCATATATTTT
-,TRBJ1-6,16,-,TRBV14,CASSQGRGSTGSPLHF,TGTGCCAGCAGCCAAGGAAGGGGCTCTACTGGTTCACCCCTCCACTTT
few,TRBJ2-1,15,-,TRBV7-9,CASSSPRIKYNEQFF,TGTGCCAGCAGCTCCCCCCGTATTAAATACAATGAGCAGTTCTTC
many,TRBJ2-5,14,-,TRBV2,CASILRGGRETQYF,TGTGCCAGCATCCTAAGAGGGGGACGAGAGACCCAGTACTTC
-,TRBJ2-7,16,-,TRBV19,CASSIDGGPRRGEQYF,TGTGCCAGTAGTATAGATGGGGGACCCCGAAGGGGCGAGCAGTACTTC
-,TRBJ1-1,15,-,TRBV5-1,CASSRWGGGNTEAFF,TGCGCCAGCAGCCGGTGGGGGGGCGGGAACACTGAAGCTTTCTTT
-,TRBJ2-7,16,-,TRBV9,CASSVGGKGASYEQYF,TGTGCCAGCAGCGTAGGGGGGAAGGGCGCTTCCTACGAGCAGTACTTC
-,TRBJ1-3,15,TRBD1,TRBV12-3/TRBV12-4,CASEGTGHSGNTIYF,TGTGCCAGTGAGGGGACAGGGCACTCTGGAAACACCATATATTTT
many,TRBJ1-2,18,-,TRBV7-8,CASSLLGSESRLGYGYTF,TGTGCCAGCAGCTTACTTGGTTCGGAGTCCAGACTTGGCTATGGCTACACCTTC
many,TRBJ2-7,17,-,TRBV28,CASSFTPTTGETYEQYF,TGTGCCAGCAGTTTTACCCCGACGACGGGGGAAACCTACGAGCAGTACTTC
-,TRBJ2-1,16,TRBD1,TRBV5-1,CASSLTGGDSYNEQFF,TGCGCCAGCAGTTTGACAGGGGGCGACTCCTACAATGAGCAGTTCTTC
few,TRBJ1-5,14,TRBD1,TRBV7-6,CASSLSGGTEPQHF,TGTGCCAGCAGCTTAAGCGGGGGGACAGAGCCCCAGCATTTT
many,TRBJ2-1,15,TRBD2,TRBV7-8,CASIPGTSMYNEQFF,TGTGCCAGCATCCCCGGGACTAGCATGTACAATGAGCAGTTCTTC
-,TRBJ2-7,14,TRBD2,TRBV28,CASSFLAGGSEQYF,TGTGCCAGCAGTTTCCTAGCGGGAGGATCCGAGCAGTACTTC
many,TRBJ1-5,16,-,TRBV20-1,CSARVGLGAGNQPQHF,TGCAGTGCTAGGGTCGGGTTGGGGGCGGGCAATCAGCCCCAGCATTTT
many,TRBJ1-1,15,TRBD1,TRBV20-1,CSARDSDRGRTEAFF,TGCAGTGCTAGAGATTCGGACAGGGGTAGGACTGAAGCTTTCTTT
-,TRBJ2-1,15,-,TRBV6-4,CASSDSFGTYNEQFF,TGTGCCAGCAGTGACTCGTTTGGTACCTACAATGAGCAGTTCTTC
many,TRBJ1-1,12,-,TRBV7-2,CASSLAQGDAFF,TGTGCCAGCAGCTTAGCCCAGGGTGATGCTTTCTTT
many,TRBJ2-1,15,-,TRBV7-6,CASSLGRGLSNEQFF,TGTGCCAGCAGCTTAGGGAGAGGGCTTTCCAATGAGCAGTTCTTC
few,TRBJ2-4,17,-,TRBV15,CATSPAGGSSAKNIQYF,TGTGCCACCAGCCCAGCCGGCGGCAGCTCAGCCAAAAACATTCAGTACTTC
-,TRBJ1-1,15,-,TRBV9,CASSVDQSRGAEAFF,TGTGCCAGCAGCGTAGACCAATCCAGGGGTGCTGAAGCTTTCTTT
-,TRBJ1-1,15,-,TRBV5-1,CASSLGREGGTEAFF,TGCGCCAGCAGCTTGGGGAGGGAGGGAGGGACTGAAGCTTTCTTT
many,TRBJ1-4,16,-,TRBV3-1,CASSHNEAGFNEKLFF,TGTGCCAGCAGCCACAACGAGGCGGGATTTAATGAAAAACTGTTTTTT
-,TRBJ2-7,15,TRBD1,TRBV3-1,CASSQPPGQWNEQYF,TGTGCCAGCAGCCAACCTCCGGGACAGTGGAACGAGCAGTACTTC
many,TRBJ1-1,14,-,TRBV6-1,CASSPDGMNTEAFF,TGTGCCAGCAGTCCGGACGGAATGAACACTGAAGCTTTCTTT
many,TRBJ1-5,14,-,TRBV19,CASSTDRFGQPQHF,TGTGCCAGTAGTACAGACAGGTTCGGTCAGCCCCAGCATTTT
few,TRBJ1-5,17,-,TRBV5-1,CASSYSPTGTHNQPQHF,TGCGCCAGCAGCTATTCTCCTACCGGGACACACAATCAGCCCCAGCATTTT
few,TRBJ1-4,13,TRBD1,TRBV29-1,CSVAPGQGGKLFF,TGCAGCGTGGCCCCGGGACAGGGCGGAAAACTGTTTTTT
few,TRBJ1-4,12,-,TRBV4-2,CASSHRVEKLFF,TGTGCCAGCAGTCACAGGGTTGAAAAACTGTTTTTT
-,TRBJ2-3,17,TRBD2,TRBV20-1,CSATGLAGAGGTDTQYF,TGCAGTGCTACGGGACTAGCGGGGGCCGGGGGCACAGATACGCAGTATTTT
-,TRBJ1-6,16,-,TRBV18,CASSPPIAGTNSPLHF,TGTGCCAGCTCACCACCGATCGCCGGAACTAATTCACCCCTCCACTTT
-,TRBJ2-7,13,-,TRBV6-5,CASSFSFAYEQYF,TGTGCCAGCAGTTTTAGCTTCGCCTACGAGCAGTACTTC
once,TRBJ1-1,12,-,TRBV5-1,CASSQDKLEAFF,TGTGCCAGCAGCCAGGACAAGCTAGAAGCTTTCTTT
-,TRBJ2-1,15,-,TRBV7-2,CASKWGRWVGNEQFF,TGTGCCAGCAAGTGGGGCAGGTGGGTTGGCAATGAGCAGTTCTTC
many,TRBJ1-6,15,-,TRBV11-2,CASSLAGGSNSPLHF,TGTGCCAGCAGCTTAGCTGGGGGATCTAATTCACCCCTCCACTTT
many,TRBJ2-7,12,-,TRBV7-9,CASSLMHYEQYF,TGTGCCAGCAGCTTAATGCACTACGAGCAGTACTTC
few,TRBJ2-4,15,-,TRBV5-1,CASSPPGVGGNIQYF,TGCGCCAGCAGCCCCCCTGGGGTAGGTGGAAACATTCAGTACTTC
many,TRBJ2-7,14,-,TRBV11-3,CASSLSWGGPEQYF,TGTGCCAGCAGCTTAAGTTGGGGAGGACCTGAGCAGTACTTC